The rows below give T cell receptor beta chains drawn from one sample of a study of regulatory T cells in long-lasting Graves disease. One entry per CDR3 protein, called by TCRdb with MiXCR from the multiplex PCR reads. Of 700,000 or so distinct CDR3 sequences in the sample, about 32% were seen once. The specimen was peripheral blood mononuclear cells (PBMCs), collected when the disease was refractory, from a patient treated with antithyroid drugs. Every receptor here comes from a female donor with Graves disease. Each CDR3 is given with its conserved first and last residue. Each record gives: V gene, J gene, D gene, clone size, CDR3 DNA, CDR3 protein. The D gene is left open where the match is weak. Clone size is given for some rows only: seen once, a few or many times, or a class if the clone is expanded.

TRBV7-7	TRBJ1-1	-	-	TGTGCTAGCAGCGTTGATCTGAACACTGAAGCTTTCTTT	CASSVDLNTEAFF
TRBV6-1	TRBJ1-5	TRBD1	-	TGTGCCAGAAAGCGACAGGGGGGAAATTATCAGCCCCAGCATTTT	CARKRQGGNYQPQHF
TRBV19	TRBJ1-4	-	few	TGTGCCAGTACCTATCAGGGGAAAGAACTGTTTTTT	CASTYQGKELFF
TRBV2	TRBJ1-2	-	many	TGTGCCAGCAGTGTTACAGGTTCTAACTATGGCTACACCTTC	CASSVTGSNYGYTF
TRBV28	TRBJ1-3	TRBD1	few	TGTGCCAGCAGACGACAGGGGGGAGACACCATATATTTT	CASRRQGGDTIYF
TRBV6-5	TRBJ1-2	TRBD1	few	TGTGCCAGCAGTTTCCAGGGGGCTCGCCGCTATGGCTACACCTTC	CASSFQGARRYGYTF
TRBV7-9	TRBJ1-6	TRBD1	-	TGTGCCAGCAGCCTCATTGGGACAGGGGAAAATTCACCCCTCCACTTT	CASSLIGTGENSPLHF
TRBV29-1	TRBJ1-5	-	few	TGCAGCGTCGCTACAGGAAGCAATCAGCCCCAGCATTTT	CSVATGSNQPQHF
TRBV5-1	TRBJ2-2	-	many	TGCGCCAGCAGGAGCTGGGGGGCTGACACCGGGGAGCTGTTTTTT	CASRSWGADTGELFF
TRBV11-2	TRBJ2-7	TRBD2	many	TGTGCCAGCAGCTTCCCGGGACTAGCGGGACTGTCCTTC	CASSFPGLAGLSF
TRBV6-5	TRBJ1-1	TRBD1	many	TGTGCCAGCAGTTACCCCCGTGGGACAGGGAAGGACACTGAAGCTTTCTTT	CASSYPRGTGKDTEAFF
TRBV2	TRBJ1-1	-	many	TGTGCCAGCAGTGACCTGGGGCCGGGCACTGAAGCTTTCTTT	CASSDLGPGTEAFF
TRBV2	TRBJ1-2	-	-	TGTGCCAGCAGTTTGGGGACTGGCATGGGGAAGTATGGCTACACCTTC	CASSLGTGMGKYGYTF
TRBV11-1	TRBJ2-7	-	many	TGTGCCAGCAGTTTGGGGGGACAGCCCTACGAGCAGTACTTC	CASSLGGQPYEQYF
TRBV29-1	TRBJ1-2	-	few	TGCAGCGTTGAAGCTTCCACTGAGGCCTACTATGGCTACACCTTC	CSVEASTEAYYGYTF
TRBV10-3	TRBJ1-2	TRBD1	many	TGTGCCATCAGTGAGTCTTCGGGGTACGCGAATGTTGGGGGGACAGTCTATGGCTACACCTTC	CAISESSGYANVGGTVYGYTF
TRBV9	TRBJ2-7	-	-	TGTGCCAGCAGACCTGGACATAACTCCTACGAGCAGTACTTC	CASRPGHNSYEQYF
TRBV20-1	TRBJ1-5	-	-	TGCAGTGCTAGAGCGCGGAATAGCAATCAGCCCCAGCATTTT	CSARARNSNQPQHF
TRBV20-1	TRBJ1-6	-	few	TGCAGTGCTAGACAGGGCACGAATTCACCCCTCCACTTT	CSARQGTNSPLHF
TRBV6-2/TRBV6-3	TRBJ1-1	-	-	TGTGCCAGCTCACCCCTCAATCGAAGGGGTGAAGCTTTCTTT	CASSPLNRRGEAFF
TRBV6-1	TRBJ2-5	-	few	TGTGCCAGCAGTGAACCGAGGACAAACGTGGAGACCCAGTACTTC	CASSEPRTNVETQYF
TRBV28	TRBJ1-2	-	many	TGTGCCAGCAGCCTGAGGGTGGCAGACTATGGCTACACCTTC	CASSLRVADYGYTF
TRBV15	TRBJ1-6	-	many	TGTGCCACCTCCCGGGCCAGGGCTTCACCCCTCCACTTT	CATSRARASPLHF
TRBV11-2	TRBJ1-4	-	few	TGTGCCAGCAGCCCCAGGGCCCGGGGTGAAAAACTGTTTTTT	CASSPRARGEKLFF
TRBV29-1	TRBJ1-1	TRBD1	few	TGCAGCGTTGAACGACAGGGGCTCGAAGCTTTCTTT	CSVERQGLEAFF
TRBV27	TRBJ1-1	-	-	TGTGCCAGTAAACTGACGGGGCGTGAAGCTTTCTTT	CASKLTGREAFF
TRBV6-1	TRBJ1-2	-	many	TGTGCCAGCAGCGAAGGGAAGAACTATGGCTACACCTTC	CASSEGKNYGYTF
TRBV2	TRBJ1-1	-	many	TGTGCCAGCACCAGTAGCGAGAACACTGAAGCTTTCTTT	CASTSSENTEAFF
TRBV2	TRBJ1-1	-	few	TGTGCCAGCACCCAGGTGAGAGGATTGGGGACTGAAGCTTTCTTT	CASTQVRGLGTEAFF
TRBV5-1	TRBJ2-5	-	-	TGCGCCAGCAGCTTGCGGCAGGCGGGAGAGACCCAGTACTTC	CASSLRQAGETQYF
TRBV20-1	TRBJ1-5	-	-	TGCAGTGCTTCGACAGGTGCCCACAATCAGCCCCAGCATTTT	CSASTGAHNQPQHF
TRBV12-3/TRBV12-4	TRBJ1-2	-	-	TGTGCCTCTGGGTCGGGGGCCCTCTGTGGCTACACCTTC	CASGSGALCGYTF
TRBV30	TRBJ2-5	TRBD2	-	TGTGCCTGGAGTCACTCGGGACTAGCCGGCGAGACCCAGTACTTC	CAWSHSGLAGETQYF
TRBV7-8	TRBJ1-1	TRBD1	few	TGTGCCAGCAGCCTCTGGGACAGCAAGAACACTGAAGCTTTCTTT	CASSLWDSKNTEAFF
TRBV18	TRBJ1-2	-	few	TGTGCCAGCTCACCAGGGAGCGACCCCAACTATGGCTACACCTTC	CASSPGSDPNYGYTF
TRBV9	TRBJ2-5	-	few	TGTGCCAGCAGCGTAGAAGGCGCCCCGGGGGAGACCCAGTACTTC	CASSVEGAPGETQYF
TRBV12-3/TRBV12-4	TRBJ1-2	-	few	TGTGCCAGCAGTTTATTACAGGGTTTTTATGGCTACACCTTC	CASSLLQGFYGYTF
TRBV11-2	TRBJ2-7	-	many	TGTGCCAGCAGCCCACGGGGCATCGCCTACGAGCAGTACTTC	CASSPRGIAYEQYF
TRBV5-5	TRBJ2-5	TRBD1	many	TGTGCCAGCAGCGGGACAGGGGGAGAGACCCAGTACTTC	CASSGTGGETQYF
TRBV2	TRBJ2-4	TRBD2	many	TGTGCCAGCAGTGAATTTCAGGGAGGGGTGGACATTCAGTACTTC	CASSEFQGGVDIQYF
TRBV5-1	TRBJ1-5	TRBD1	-	TGCGCCAGCAGCCTGACAGGGCCTTATAGCAATCAGCCCCAGCATTTT	CASSLTGPYSNQPQHF
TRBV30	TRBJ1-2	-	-	TGTGCCTGGACCGAGAGCTCCTATGGCTACACCTTC	CAWTESSYGYTF
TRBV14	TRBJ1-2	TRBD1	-	TGTGCCAGCAGCCAAGACTGGGCAGGGGGCCTCGGCTACACCTTC	CASSQDWAGGLGYTF
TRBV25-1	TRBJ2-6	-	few	TGTGCCAGCAGTGAACCTAGGAGCTCTGGGGCCAACGTCCTGACTTTC	CASSEPRSSGANVLTF
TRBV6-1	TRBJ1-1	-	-	TGTGCCAGCAGTGAAACCGTGAGAAATATTGAAGCTTTCTTT	CASSETVRNIEAFF
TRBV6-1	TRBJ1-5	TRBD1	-	TGTGCCAGCAGTCCGTCACAGGGGACCTCGGGACCCCAGCATTTT	CASSPSQGTSGPQHF
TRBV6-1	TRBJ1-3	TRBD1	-	TGTGCCAGCAGAAGAGGGACAGCTGGAAACACCATATATTTT	CASRRGTAGNTIYF